Below, one TCR beta chain is given with its context. This entry belongs to a study of shared clonotypes between healthy human individuals. TCRdb's table, derived via immunoSEQ multiplex PCR, lists solely in-frame clones and lacks some. The sample holds more than 2,000,000 clones, 90% to 95% seen once. Per the germline V gene, CDR1 is MNHEY and CDR2 is SVGAGI. V lost 4 bases to trimming and J lost 0 bases, with 15 bases between them. The CDR3 totals 16 residues. Material for sequencing was naive CD4+ T cells sorted from blood. As to subset: CD45RA+ positively selected. This sequence joins TRBV6-5 and TRBJ1-1; D unclear. This receptor was obtained from a man younger than 35 in good health. The CDR3 nucleotides read TGTGCCAGCAGTTCCTCTCCGGGCACCATGAACACTGAAGCTTTCTTT. Translating gives CASSSSPGTMNTEAFF.